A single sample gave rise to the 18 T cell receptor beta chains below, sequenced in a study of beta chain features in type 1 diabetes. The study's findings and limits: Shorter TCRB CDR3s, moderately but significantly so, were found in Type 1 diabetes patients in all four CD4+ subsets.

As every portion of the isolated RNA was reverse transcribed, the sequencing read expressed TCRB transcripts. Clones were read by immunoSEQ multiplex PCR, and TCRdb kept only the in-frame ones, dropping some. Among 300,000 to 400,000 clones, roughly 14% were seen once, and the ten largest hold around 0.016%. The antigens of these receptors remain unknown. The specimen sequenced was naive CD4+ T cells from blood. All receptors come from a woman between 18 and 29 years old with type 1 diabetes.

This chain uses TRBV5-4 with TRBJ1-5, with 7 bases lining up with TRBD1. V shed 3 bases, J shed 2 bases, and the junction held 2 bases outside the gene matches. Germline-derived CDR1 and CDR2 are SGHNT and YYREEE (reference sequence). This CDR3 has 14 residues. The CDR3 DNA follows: TGTGCCAGCAGCTCCGGGACAGGCAATCAGCCCCAGCATTTT. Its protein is CASSSGTGNQPQHF.

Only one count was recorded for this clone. The CDR3 coding sequence is TGTGCCAGCAGTAACCGGGACAGGGGGCAAGAGACCCAGTACTTC. This gives the protein CASSNRDRGQETQYF. The chain combines TRBV28 with TRBJ2-5; 11 bases are shared with TRBD1. CDR1 and CDR2 (germline): MDHEN, SYDVKM. This CDR3 has 15 residues. The V and J ends lost 5 bases and 2 bases, in that order; junction bases with no gene match: 4.

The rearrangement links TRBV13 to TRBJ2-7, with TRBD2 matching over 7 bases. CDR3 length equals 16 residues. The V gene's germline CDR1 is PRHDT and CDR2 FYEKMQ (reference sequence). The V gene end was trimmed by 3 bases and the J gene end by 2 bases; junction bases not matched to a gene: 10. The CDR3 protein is CASSLGGTREPYEQYV. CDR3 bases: TGTGCCAGCAGCTTGGGGGGGACGAGGGAACCCTACGAGCAGTACGTC.

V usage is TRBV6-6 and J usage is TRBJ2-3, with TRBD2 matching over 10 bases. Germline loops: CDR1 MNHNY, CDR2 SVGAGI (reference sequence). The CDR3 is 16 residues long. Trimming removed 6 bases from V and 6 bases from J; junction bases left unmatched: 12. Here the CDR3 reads CASSPPSGRLWDTQYF. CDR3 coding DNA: TGTGCCAGCAGCCCCCCTAGCGGGAGACTCTGGGATACGCAGTATTTT.

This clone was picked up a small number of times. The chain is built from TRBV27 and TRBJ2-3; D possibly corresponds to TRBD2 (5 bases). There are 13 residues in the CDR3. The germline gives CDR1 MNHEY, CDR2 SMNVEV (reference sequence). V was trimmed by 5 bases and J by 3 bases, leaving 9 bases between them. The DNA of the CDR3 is TGTGCCAGCAGTCCCCCGGGAACAGATACGCAGTATTTT. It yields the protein CASSPPGTDTQYF.

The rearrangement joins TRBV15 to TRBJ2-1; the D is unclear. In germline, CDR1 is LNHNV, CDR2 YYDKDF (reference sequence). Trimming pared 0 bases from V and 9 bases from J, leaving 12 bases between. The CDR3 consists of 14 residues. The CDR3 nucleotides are TGTGCCACCAGCAGAGAGATTTCTCCGGGTGAGCAGTTCTTC. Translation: CATSREISPGEQFF.

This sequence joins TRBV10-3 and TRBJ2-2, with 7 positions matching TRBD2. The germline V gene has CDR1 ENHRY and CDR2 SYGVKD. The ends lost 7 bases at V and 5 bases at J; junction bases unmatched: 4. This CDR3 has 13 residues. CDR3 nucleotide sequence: TGTGCCATCACCGGACTAGAAACCGGGGAGCTGTTTTTT. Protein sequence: CAITGLETGELFF.

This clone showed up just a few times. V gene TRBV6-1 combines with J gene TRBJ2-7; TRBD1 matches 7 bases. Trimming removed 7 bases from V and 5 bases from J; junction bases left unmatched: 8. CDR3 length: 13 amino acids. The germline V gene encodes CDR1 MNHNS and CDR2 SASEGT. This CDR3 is CASTWTGLNEQYF. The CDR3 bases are TGTGCCAGCACGTGGACAGGTTTGAACGAGCAGTACTTC.

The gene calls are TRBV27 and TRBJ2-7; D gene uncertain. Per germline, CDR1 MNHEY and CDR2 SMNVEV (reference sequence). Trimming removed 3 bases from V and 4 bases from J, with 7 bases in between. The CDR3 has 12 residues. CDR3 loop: CASSFLGYEQYF. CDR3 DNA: TGTGCCAGCAGTTTTCTAGGATACGAGCAGTACTTC.

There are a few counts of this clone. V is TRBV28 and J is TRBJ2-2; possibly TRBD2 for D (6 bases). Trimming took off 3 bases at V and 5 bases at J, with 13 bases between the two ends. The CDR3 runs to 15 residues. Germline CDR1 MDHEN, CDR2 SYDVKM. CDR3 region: CASSFPYGRTGELFF. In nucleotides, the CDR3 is TGTGCCAGCAGTTTTCCGTACGGGAGAACCGGGGAGCTGTTTTTT.

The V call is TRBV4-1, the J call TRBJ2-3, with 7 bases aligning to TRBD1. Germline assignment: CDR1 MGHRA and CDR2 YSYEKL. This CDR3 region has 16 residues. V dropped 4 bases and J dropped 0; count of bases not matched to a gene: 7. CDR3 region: CASSPRDSPSTDTQYF. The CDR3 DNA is TGCGCCAGCAGCCCTCGGGACAGCCCAAGCACAGATACGCAGTATTTT.

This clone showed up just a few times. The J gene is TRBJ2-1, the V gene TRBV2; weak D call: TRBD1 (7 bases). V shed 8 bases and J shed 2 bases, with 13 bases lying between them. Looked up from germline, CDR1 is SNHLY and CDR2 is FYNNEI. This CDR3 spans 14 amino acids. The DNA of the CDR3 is TGTGCCAGCCGACAGGGACTCACCTACAATGAGCAGTTCTTC. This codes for CASRQGLTYNEQFF. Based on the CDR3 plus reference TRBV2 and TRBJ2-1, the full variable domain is EPEVTQTPSHQVTQMGQEVILRCVPISNHLYFYWYRQILGQKVEFLVSFYNNEISEKSEIFDDQFSVERPDGSNFTLKIRSTKLEDSAMYFCASRQGLTYNEQFFGPGTRLTVL.

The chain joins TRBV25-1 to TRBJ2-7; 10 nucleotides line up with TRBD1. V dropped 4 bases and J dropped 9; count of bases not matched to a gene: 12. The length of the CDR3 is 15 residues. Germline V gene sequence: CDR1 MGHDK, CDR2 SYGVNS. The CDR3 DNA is TGTGCCAGCAGTGGTCCGGGACAGGGGACCTCGTGGCAGTACTTC. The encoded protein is CASSGPGQGTSWQYF.

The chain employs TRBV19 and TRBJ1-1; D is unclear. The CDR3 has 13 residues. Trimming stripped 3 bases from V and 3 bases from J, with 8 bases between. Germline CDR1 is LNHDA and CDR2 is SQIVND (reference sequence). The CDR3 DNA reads TGTGCCAGTAGTATGGTGGGAGACACTGAAGCTTTCTTT. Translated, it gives CASSMVGDTEAFF.

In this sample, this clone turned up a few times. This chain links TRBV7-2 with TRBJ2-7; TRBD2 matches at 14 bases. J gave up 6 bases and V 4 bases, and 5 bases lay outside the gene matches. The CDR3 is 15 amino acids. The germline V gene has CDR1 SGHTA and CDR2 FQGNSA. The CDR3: CASSYRLAGGGEQYF. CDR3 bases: TGTGCCAGCAGCTACCGACTAGCGGGAGGGGGCGAGCAGTACTTC.

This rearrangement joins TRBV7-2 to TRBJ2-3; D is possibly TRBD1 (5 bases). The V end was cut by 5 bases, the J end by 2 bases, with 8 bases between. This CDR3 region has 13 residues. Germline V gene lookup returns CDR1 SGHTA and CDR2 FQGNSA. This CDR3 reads CASSPRVTDTQYF. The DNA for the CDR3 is TGTGCCAGCAGCCCCAGGGTCACAGATACGCAGTATTTT.

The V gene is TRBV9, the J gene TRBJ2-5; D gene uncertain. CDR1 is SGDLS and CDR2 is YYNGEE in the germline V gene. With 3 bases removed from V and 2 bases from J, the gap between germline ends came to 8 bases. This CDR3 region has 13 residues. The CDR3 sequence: CASSGHPQETQYF. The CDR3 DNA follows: TGTGCCAGCAGCGGACACCCTCAAGAGACCCAGTACTTC.

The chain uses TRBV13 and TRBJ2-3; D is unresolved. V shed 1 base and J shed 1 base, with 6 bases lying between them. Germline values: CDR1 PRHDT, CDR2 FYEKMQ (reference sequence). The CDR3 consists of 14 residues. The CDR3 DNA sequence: TGTGCCAGCAGCTTAGTACCGGGCACAGATACGCAGTATTTT. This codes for CASSLVPGTDTQYF.